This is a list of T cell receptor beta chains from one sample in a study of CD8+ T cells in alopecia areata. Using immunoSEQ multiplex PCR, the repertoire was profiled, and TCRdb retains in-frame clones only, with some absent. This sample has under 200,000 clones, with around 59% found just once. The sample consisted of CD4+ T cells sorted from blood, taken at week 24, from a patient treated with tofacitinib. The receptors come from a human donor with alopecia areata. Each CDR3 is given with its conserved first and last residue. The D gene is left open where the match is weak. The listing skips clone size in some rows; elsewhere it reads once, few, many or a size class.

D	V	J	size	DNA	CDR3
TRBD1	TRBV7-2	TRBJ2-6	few	TGTGCCAGCAGAGCGGGACAGGGATTTTCTGGGGCCAACGTCCTGACTTTC	CASRAGQGFSGANVLTF
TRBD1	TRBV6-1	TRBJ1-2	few	TGTGCCAGCAGTGAGGGACAGGGTGATAGTGGCTACACCTTC	CASSEGQGDSGYTF
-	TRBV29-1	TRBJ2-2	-	TGCAGCGTTGGCGAGAACACCGGGGAGCTGTTTTTT	CSVGENTGELFF
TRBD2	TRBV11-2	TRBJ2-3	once	TGTGCCAGCAGCTTAGCCCAGGCGGGGGGAACAGATACGCAGTATTTT	CASSLAQAGGTDTQYF
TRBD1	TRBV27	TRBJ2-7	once	TGTGCCAGCAGGCAAGGACAGGGTACTGCCTACGAGCAGTACTTC	CASRQGQGTAYEQYF
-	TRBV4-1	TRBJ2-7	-	TGCGCCAGCAGCCAAGGACAGATTTCGTCAAGCGAGCAGTACTTC	CASSQGQISSSEQYF
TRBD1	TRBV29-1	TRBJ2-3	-	TGCAGCGTTGGGGGTAGAGGGGGCCCCGATACGCAGTATTTT	CSVGGRGGPDTQYF
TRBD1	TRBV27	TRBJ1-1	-	TGTGCCAGCAGTTTGGACAGGCGCGCGCCTGAAGCTTTCTTT	CASSLDRRAPEAFF
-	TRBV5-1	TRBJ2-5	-	TGCGCCAGCAGCGCCCGGACAGTATCTAACCAAGAGACCCAGTACTTC	CASSARTVSNQETQYF
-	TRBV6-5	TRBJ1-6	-	TGTGCCAGCAGTTACGGGGGGAACAATTCACCCCTCCACTTT	CASSYGGNNSPLHF